Presented here are 19 T cell receptor beta chains from one specimen sequenced in a study of T cell therapy after organ transplantation. Assay: immunoSEQ multiplex PCR; the TCRdb copy retains only in-frame clones and omits some. The table records roughly 48,000 clones, 85% to 95% of them present only once. No antigens are known for them. Sequenced material: CD8+ T cells from blood, taken before autologous CMV-specific T cell therapy. These receptor sequences come from a human patient who had received a solid organ transplant and had CMV disease.

This rearrangement joins TRBV5-4 to TRBJ1-6; TRBD1 matches 9 bases. The V and J ends lost 4 bases and 9 bases, in that order; junction bases with no gene match: 5. The germline CDR1 and CDR2 sequences are SGHNT and YYREEE (reference sequence). The length of the CDR3 is 14 residues. The CDR3 DNA sequence: TGTGCCAGCAGCCCCCGACAGGGGGGTTCACCCCTCCACTTT. This codes for CASSPRQGGSPLHF.

V gene TRBV6-5 combines with J gene TRBJ2-1; TRBD2 matches 9 bases. Germline assignment: CDR1 MNHEY and CDR2 SVGAGI. V was clipped by 2 bases and J by 5 bases; unmatched bases: 7. The length of the CDR3 is 16 residues. The CDR3 region is CASSYTSGRTNNEQFF. Here the CDR3 DNA reads TGTGCCAGCAGTTACACCAGCGGGAGGACTAACAATGAGCAGTTCTTC.

J is TRBJ2-5 and V is TRBV10-3; D unresolved. The last part of the DNA fits TRBJ2-7 better; the J call may be wrong. The CDR3 runs to 13 residues. The germline V gene encodes CDR1 ENHRY and CDR2 SYGVKD. For the CDR3, the DNA is TGTGCCATCTTGGGAACTTTTATGCACGAGCAGTACTTC. It encodes CAILGTFMHEQYF.

This chain links TRBV6-5 with TRBJ2-1; maybe TRBD2 (7 bases). Germline V lookup: CDR1 MNHEY, CDR2 SVGAGI. This CDR3 is 12 amino acids long. Deletions cut 8 bases from V and 6 bases from J, with 11 bases between. The CDR3, as DNA: TGTGCCAGCGAGGGGGGGCCCAATGAGCAGTTCTTC. Residues: CASEGGPNEQFF.

V is TRBV7-8 and J is TRBJ1-6; D perhaps matches TRBD1 (6 bases). The CDR3 has 15 amino acids. V was trimmed by 0 bases and J by 9 bases, leaving 12 bases between them. CDR1 SGHVS and CDR2 FQNEAQ come from the germline V gene. The CDR3: CASSLAGGGGSPLHF. The CDR3 DNA is TGTGCCAGCAGCTTAGCTGGGGGCGGTGGTTCACCCCTCCACTTT.

This chain links TRBV11-2 with TRBJ2-7; TRBD2 aligns across 8 bases. This CDR3 has 16 amino acids. V lost 3 bases, J lost 3 bases, and 10 bases stayed unmatched. CDR1 is SGHAT and CDR2 is FQNNGV in the germline V gene. CDR3 loop: CASSFPGRGGHYEQYF. Written as DNA, the CDR3 is TGTGCCAGCAGCTTCCCCGGGAGGGGGGGACACTACGAGCAGTACTTC. Together with reference TRBV11-2 and TRBJ2-7, the CDR3 gives the full variable domain: EAGVAQSPRYKIIEKRQSVAFWCNPISGHATLYWYQQILGQGPKLLIQFQNNGVVDDSQLPKDRFSAERLKGVDSTLKIQPAKLEDSAVYLCASSFPGRGGHYEQYFGPGTRLTVT.

The chain is built from TRBV25-1 and TRBJ2-7, with unresolved D. CDR3 length: 12 amino acids. The V end lost 5 bases, the J end lost 3 bases, and 8 bases lay between the germline ends. Germline V gives CDR1 MGHDK, CDR2 SYGVNS. This CDR3 is CASSFRNYEQYF. CDR3 in DNA: TGTGCCAGCAGTTTCCGAAACTACGAGCAGTACTTC.

V and J are TRBV2 and TRBJ2-3; a weak D match, TRBD2 (6 bases). The germline V and J ends were trimmed by 6 bases and 2 bases, with 18 bases remaining between them. Germline CDR1 is SNHLY and CDR2 is FYNNEI. The CDR3 extends over 16 amino acids. CDR3 loop: CASRTPGLTHTDTQYF. The CDR3 nucleotides read TGTGCCAGCAGGACCCCGGGACTCACGCACACAGATACGCAGTATTTT.

The chain recombines TRBV7-7 with TRBJ2-1, with D maybe TRBD2 (6 bases). Looked up from germline, CDR1 is SSHAT and CDR2 is FNYEAQ (reference sequence). The CDR3 has 18 residues. Trimming took off 8 bases at V and 3 bases at J, with 26 bases between the two ends. CDR3 loop: CASVNTCTRESSYNEQFF. Here the CDR3 DNA reads TGTGCCAGCGTAAATACGTGTACCCGGGAGAGTAGCTACAATGAGCAGTTCTTC.

The V call is TRBV4-1, the J call TRBJ1-5; unclear D gene. V was pared by 0 bases and J by 5 bases, with 8 bases between. CDR3 size: 14 residues. The germline gives CDR1 MGHRA, CDR2 YSYEKL. CDR3 in DNA: TGCGCCAGCAGCCAAGACGTCAGAGATCAGCCCCAGCATTTT. Protein sequence: CASSQDVRDQPQHF.

V and J are TRBV19 and TRBJ1-1, with D uncertain. The CDR3 is 17 residues long. The germline V gene encodes CDR1 LNHDA and CDR2 SQIVND (reference sequence). V dropped 3 bases and J dropped 0 bases, with 17 bases sitting between them. The CDR3 bases are TGTGCCAGTAGTATCCCTCGGTCGCTGGGGTTGAACACTGAAGCTTTCTTT. Its translation: CASSIPRSLGLNTEAFF.

The chain has TRBV27 and TRBJ2-7; TRBD1 agrees at 8 bases. V was clipped by 4 bases and J by 3 bases; unmatched bases: 8. Germline CDR1 and CDR2: MNHEY and SMNVEV (reference sequence). There are 15 residues in the CDR3. The CDR3 protein is CASSSTGTGHYEQYF. The CDR3 DNA is TGTGCCAGCAGTTCAACCGGGACAGGACACTACGAGCAGTACTTC.

This chain joins TRBV25-1 and TRBJ2-7; D is uncertain. This CDR3 comprises 11 residues. Per germline, CDR1 MGHDK and CDR2 SYGVNS. V was trimmed by 5 bases and J by 2 bases, leaving 4 bases between them. CDR3 residues: CASSWTYEQYF. The CDR3 DNA reads TGTGCCAGCAGTTGGACCTACGAGCAGTACTTC.

The V and J genes are TRBV6-5 and TRBJ2-5; D is possibly TRBD1 (6 bases). V lost 4 bases and J lost 4, with 19 bases in between. This CDR3 comprises 16 residues. Germline CDR1 is MNHEY and CDR2 is SVGAGI. In DNA, the CDR3 is TGTGCCAGCAGTTCCTTTCCCGGACAGAGCGTAGAGACCCAGTACTTC. This encodes CASSSFPGQSVETQYF.

A word on this clone: The junction shows a germline mismatch at one end, possibly a read error. The V call is TRBV2, the J call TRBJ1-4; D ambiguous. CDR1 SNHLY and CDR2 FYNNEI come from the germline V gene. The CDR3 sequence is 13 residues long. The chain's CDR3 is CASGEGSNEKLFF. CDR3 DNA sequence: TGTGCCAGCGGTGAGGGTTCTAATGAAAAACTGTTTTTT.

This chain joins TRBV29-1 and TRBJ2-1; 8 positions match TRBD1. V trimming: 1 base; J trimming: 8 bases; junction bases outside the gene matches: 4. The CDR3 runs to 13 residues. CDR1 is SQVTM and CDR2 is ANQGSEA in the germline V gene. The CDR3 coding sequence is TGCAGCGTTGAAGTCCCAGGGGGCCATGAGCAGTTCTTC. This codes for CSVEVPGGHEQFF.

The chain joins TRBV2 to TRBJ1-1; no clear D gene. V dropped 2 bases and J dropped 1 base, with 17 bases sitting between them. The CDR3 runs to 17 residues. Germline values: CDR1 SNHLY, CDR2 FYNNEI. In DNA form, the CDR3 reads TGTGCCAGCAGTGAAATTGGACCTTTTAGAGGGAACACTGAAGCTTTCTTT. Its translation: CASSEIGPFRGNTEAFF.

This clone was observed once. The chain combines TRBV4-1 with TRBJ2-7; D is perhaps TRBD1 or TRBD2 (5 bases each). The ends were cut back, 1 base at V and 3 bases at J, with 16 bases in the middle. This CDR3 has 16 residues. The germline V gene has CDR1 MGHRA and CDR2 YSYEKL. The CDR3 sequence: CASSQVELRDLYEQYF. The CDR3, as DNA: TGCGCCAGCAGCCAAGTGGAGCTAAGGGACCTCTACGAGCAGTACTTC.

This chain links TRBV27 with TRBJ2-5; D perhaps matches TRBD1 (5 bases). The CDR3 is 14 residues long. Germline V gene sequence: CDR1 MNHEY, CDR2 SMNVEV (reference sequence). The V and J ends lost 6 bases and 1 base respectively, with 12 bases between them. In DNA form, the CDR3 reads TGTGCCAGCAGCCCAGGGCTTACCCAAGAGACCCAGTACTTC. It codes for CASSPGLTQETQYF.